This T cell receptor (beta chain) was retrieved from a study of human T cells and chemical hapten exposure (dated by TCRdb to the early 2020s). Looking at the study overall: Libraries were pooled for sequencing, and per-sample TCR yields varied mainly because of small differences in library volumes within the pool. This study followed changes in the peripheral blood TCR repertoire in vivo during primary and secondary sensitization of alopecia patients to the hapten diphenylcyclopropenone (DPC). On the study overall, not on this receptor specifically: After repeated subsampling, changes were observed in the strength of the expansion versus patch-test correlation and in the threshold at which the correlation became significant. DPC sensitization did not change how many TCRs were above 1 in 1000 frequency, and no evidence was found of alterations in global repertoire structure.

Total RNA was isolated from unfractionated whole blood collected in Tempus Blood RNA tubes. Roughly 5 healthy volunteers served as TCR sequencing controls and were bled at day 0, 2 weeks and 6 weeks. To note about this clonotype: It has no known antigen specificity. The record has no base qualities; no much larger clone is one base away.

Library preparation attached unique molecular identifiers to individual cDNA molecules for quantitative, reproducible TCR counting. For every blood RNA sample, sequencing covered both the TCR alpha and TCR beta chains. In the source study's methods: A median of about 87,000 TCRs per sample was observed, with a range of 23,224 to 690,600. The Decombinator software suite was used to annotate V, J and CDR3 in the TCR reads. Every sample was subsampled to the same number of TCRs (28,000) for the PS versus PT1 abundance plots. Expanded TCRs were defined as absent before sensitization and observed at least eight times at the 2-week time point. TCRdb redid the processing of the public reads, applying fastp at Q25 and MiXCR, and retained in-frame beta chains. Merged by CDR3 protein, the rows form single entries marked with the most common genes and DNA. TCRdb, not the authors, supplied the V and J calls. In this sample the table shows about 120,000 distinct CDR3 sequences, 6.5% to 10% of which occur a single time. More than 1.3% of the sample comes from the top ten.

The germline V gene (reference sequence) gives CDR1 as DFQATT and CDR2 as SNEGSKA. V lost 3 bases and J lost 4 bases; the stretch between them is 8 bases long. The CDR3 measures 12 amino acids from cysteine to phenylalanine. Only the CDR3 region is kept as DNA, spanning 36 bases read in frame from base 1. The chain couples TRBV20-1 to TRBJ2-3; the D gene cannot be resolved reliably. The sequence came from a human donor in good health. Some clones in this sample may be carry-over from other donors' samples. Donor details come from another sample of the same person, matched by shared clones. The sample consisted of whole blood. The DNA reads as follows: TGCAGTGCTAGTCTAGTCGCAGATACGCAGTATTTT. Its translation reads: CSASLVADTQYF.